The next 3 T cell receptor beta chains were all read from a single sample in a study of blood T cell repertoires in COVID-19. Sequenced by immunoSEQ multiplex PCR; TCRdb stores in-frame clones only, minus some. The sample comprises around 250,000 clones, around 88% of which are singletons, and approximately 1.2% rests with the top ten. Input material: PBMCs or T cells enriched from blood (not recorded which). These receptors were obtained from a middle-aged woman with acute COVID-19.

The chain combines TRBV6-5 with TRBJ2-1; perhaps TRBD2 as D (5 bases). Germline V gene lookup returns CDR1 MNHEY and CDR2 SVGAGI. The CDR3 length is 16 residues. V was pared by 0 bases and J by 2 bases, with 11 bases between. This CDR3 is CASSYSTAGPYNEQFF. The CDR3 coding sequence is TGTGCCAGCAGTTACTCGACGGCGGGCCCCTACAATGAGCAGTTCTTC.

The chain uses TRBV14 and TRBJ2-4; TRBD1 might be the D (5 bases). Per the germline V gene, CDR1 is SGHDN and CDR2 is FVKESK. This CDR3 is built from 14 residues. V was shortened by 4 bases and J by 6 bases, with 13 bases between the two germline ends. The CDR3 is CASSRGGAPNIQYF. For the CDR3, the DNA is TGTGCCAGCAGCCGGGGTGGGGCCCCAAACATTCAGTACTTC.

This chain links TRBV4-3 with TRBJ2-1; D is possibly TRBD2 (5 bases). V was shortened by 6 bases and J by 10 bases, with 16 bases between the two germline ends. Germline CDR1 reads LGHNA; CDR2 reads YSLEER. CDR3 size: 13 residues. CDR3 sequence (DNA): TGCGCCAGCAGACCGGACTTTCCGGGGGAGCAGTTCTTC. This gives the protein CASRPDFPGEQFF.